The next 28 T cell receptor beta chains were all read from a single sample in a study of OX40 agonist ivuxolimab in advanced cancers. The data were produced by immunoSEQ multiplex PCR, yet TCRdb's version contains in-frame clones alone and is incomplete. This sample has 70,000 to 95,000 clones, with around 80% found just once. Sequences were derived from CD4+ or CD8+ T cells sorted from blood, sampled in a trial of the OX40 agonist ivuxolimab. These TCRs come from an adult with an advanced solid tumor such as melanoma, head and neck, liver or kidney cancer.

This chain joins TRBV7-9 and TRBJ2-3, with D possibly being TRBD1 (7 bases). The CDR3 extends over 15 amino acids. The V gene lost 3 bases and the J gene lost 4 bases, with 14 bases spanning the gap. Germline V gene sequence: CDR1 SEHNR, CDR2 FQNEAQ (reference sequence). CDR3 sequence (DNA): TGTGCCAGCAGCTTCGGAGACAGGGAGGCAGATACGCAGTATTTT. Protein: CASSFGDREADTQYF.

The rearrangement links TRBV5-6 to TRBJ2-1; tentatively, D is TRBD1 (6 bases). The ends were cut back, 2 bases at V and 6 bases at J, with 6 bases in the middle. CDR1 and CDR2 (germline): SGHDT, YYEEEE. The CDR3 extends over 12 amino acids. The CDR3, as DNA: TGTGCCAGCAGCTTCAGGGGCAATGAGCAGTTCTTC. It codes for CASSFRGNEQFF.

There are a few counts of this clone. The CDR3 DNA follows: TGTGCCAGCAGCTTAGGAACAGGGGCCTATGGCTACACCTTC. The encoded protein is CASSLGTGAYGYTF. The rearrangement joins TRBV11-1 to TRBJ1-2; 7 bases map to TRBD1. From germline, CDR1 is SGHAT and CDR2 FQDESV (reference sequence). Germline trimming cut 1 base from V and 4 bases from J; bases unmatched to any gene: 3. This CDR3 comprises 14 residues.

The chain recombines TRBV6-5 with TRBJ2-2; tentatively, D is TRBD2 (5 bases). V lost 5 bases to trimming and J lost 5 bases, with 9 bases between them. The CDR3 consists of 13 residues. CDR1 MNHEY and CDR2 SVGAGI come from the germline V gene. The CDR3 nucleotides read TGTGCCAGCAGTCGCGGACTTACCGGGGAGCTGTTTTTT. Translation: CASSRGLTGELFF.

The rearrangement links TRBV2 to TRBJ2-2; D gene unclear. Looked up from germline, CDR1 is SNHLY and CDR2 is FYNNEI. The CDR3 extends over 12 amino acids. V dropped 7 bases and J dropped 6 bases, with 9 bases sitting between them. The CDR3 region is CASTVGPGELFF. For the CDR3, the DNA is TGTGCCAGCACCGTGGGTCCCGGGGAGCTGTTTTTT.

This sequence joins TRBV11-1 and TRBJ2-1, with D uncertain. V lost 5 bases and J 4 bases, leaving 6 bases between the germline ends. The length of the CDR3 is 12 residues. The germline gives CDR1 SGHAT, CDR2 FQDESV (reference sequence). The CDR3 DNA sequence: TGTGCCAGCAGCCTATTATACAATGAGCAGTTCTTC. Encoded protein: CASSLLYNEQFF.

The V call is TRBV28, the J call TRBJ1-1; TRBD1 might be the D (5 bases). This CDR3 is built from 14 residues. V was trimmed by 7 bases and J by 1 base, leaving 13 bases between them. Germline-derived CDR1 and CDR2 are MDHEN and SYDVKM. CDR3 DNA sequence: TGTGCCAGCATCCCGGGTGGGGGGAACACTGAAGCTTTCTTT. As protein: CASIPGGGNTEAFF.

This chain connects TRBV6-5 to TRBJ2-7, with 8 bases that match TRBD2. The CDR3 length is 16 residues. Unmatched junction bases numbered 10, after V lost 0 bases and J lost 6 bases. The germline CDR1 and CDR2 sequences are MNHEY and SVGAGI. The CDR3 spells CASSYSNPGRAFEQYF. The DNA of the CDR3 is TGTGCCAGCAGTTACTCGAATCCCGGGAGGGCTTTCGAGCAGTACTTC.

J is TRBJ2-7 and V is TRBV5-5; D not resolved. In germline, CDR1 is SGHKS, CDR2 YYEKEE (reference sequence). There are 13 residues in the CDR3. V lost 4 bases and J lost 2, with 10 bases in between. In DNA, the CDR3 is TGTGCCAGCAGCCGCCCGCCAGCCTACGAGCAGTACTTC. Its translation: CASSRPPAYEQYF.

The gene calls are TRBV6-1 and TRBJ1-4, with a weak D call TRBD1 (6 bases). This CDR3 has 14 amino acids. Germline CDR1 is MNHNS and CDR2 is SASEGT. With 2 bases removed from V and 8 bases from J, the gap between germline ends came to 12 bases. The CDR3 protein is CASSERGSGEKLFF. In DNA, the CDR3 is TGTGCCAGCAGTGAAAGGGGGTCCGGGGAAAAACTGTTTTTT.

The chain is built from TRBV30 and TRBJ2-1; D is unclear. The CDR3 extends over 13 amino acids. The germline V gene encodes CDR1 GTSNPN and CDR2 SVGIG (reference sequence). Trimming stripped 3 bases from V and 0 bases from J, with 6 bases between. CDR3 nucleotide sequence: TGTGCCTGGAGCGAAAGCTCCTACAATGAGCAGTTCTTC. Its protein product is CAWSESSYNEQFF.

The V call is TRBV15, the J call TRBJ1-2, with D hard to call. CDR3 size: 13 residues. Per germline, CDR1 LNHNV and CDR2 YYDKDF (reference sequence). V was cut by 0 bases and J by 2 bases, with 4 bases left in between. The CDR3 DNA reads as TGTGCCACCAGCAGAGATAGGAACTATGGCTACACCTTC. Translating gives CATSRDRNYGYTF.

This chain joins TRBV28 and TRBJ1-2; D uncertain. In germline, CDR1 is MDHEN, CDR2 SYDVKM. There are 15 residues in the CDR3. Between the trimmed V and J ends, which lost 7 bases and 7 bases, there was a span of 22 bases. CDR3: CASTLPAAALGGYTF. The CDR3 DNA reads as TGTGCCAGCACCCTCCCGGCGGCGGCCTTAGGTGGCTACACCTTC.

The rearrangement joins TRBV6-1 to TRBJ2-7; TRBD1 is a possible D gene (6 bases). Germline-derived CDR1 and CDR2 are MNHNS and SASEGT. The CDR3 length is 15 residues. Trimming took off 4 bases at V and 4 bases at J, with 17 bases between the two ends. The CDR3 DNA sequence: TGTGCCAGCAGTGCCCAGACAGGACTCTTGTACGAGCAGTACGTC. It encodes CASSAQTGLLYEQYV.

The chain links TRBV18 to TRBJ2-7, with 11 nucleotides matching TRBD2. Germline CDR1 is KGHSH and CDR2 is LQKENI. The CDR3 covers 15 residues. J gave up 6 bases and V 4 bases, and 8 bases lay outside the gene matches. CDR3 protein: CASSLTSGTSGEQYV. In DNA, the CDR3 is TGTGCCAGCTCACTCACCAGCGGGACTAGCGGCGAGCAGTACGTC.

V gene TRBV5-1 combines with J gene TRBJ2-7; D may correspond to TRBD1 or TRBD2 (7 bases each). Trimming cost V 0 bases and J 3 bases, with 19 bases left between them. CDR3 size: 17 residues. Germline values: CDR1 SGHRS, CDR2 YFSETQ. The DNA of the CDR3 is TGCGCCAGCAGCTTGGCCTCTGGGAGGGGGCTAAACTACGAGCAGTACGTC. It encodes CASSLASGRGLNYEQYV.

The chain combines TRBV6-5 with TRBJ1-2; the match to TRBD1 covers 8 bases. Unmatched junction bases numbered 12, after V lost 2 bases and J lost 7 bases. Germline assignment: CDR1 MNHEY and CDR2 SVGAGI. CDR3 length: 16 residues. CDR3 sequence (DNA): TGTGCCAGCAGTTACCGTTATTCCGGGACAGGAGGTGGCTACACCTTC. This codes for CASSYRYSGTGGGYTF.

The chain links TRBV6-5 to TRBJ2-5; TRBD2 matches at 7 bases. The CDR3 has 14 amino acids. V dropped 6 bases and J dropped 1; count of bases not matched to a gene: 5. Germline V lookup: CDR1 MNHEY, CDR2 SVGAGI. CDR3 sequence: CASSPGGTQETQYF. Here the CDR3 DNA reads TGTGCCAGCAGCCCGGGGGGAACCCAAGAGACCCAGTACTTC.

This clone came up a few times. The chain combines TRBV27 with TRBJ1-2; D gene ambiguous. CDR1 is MNHEY, CDR2 SMNVEV, per germline (reference sequence). Trimming shortened V by 3 bases and J by 1 base, and 12 bases separated the two germline ends. This CDR3 has 15 amino acids. The CDR3 reads CASSLSAGFNYGYTF. The CDR3 DNA is TGTGCCAGCAGTTTGTCAGCGGGTTTTAACTATGGCTACACCTTC.

The chain combines TRBV4-1 with TRBJ2-4; maybe TRBD1 (6 bases). V lost 8 bases and J 2 bases, leaving 16 bases between the germline ends. The CDR3 is made up of 15 amino acids. Germline CDR1 and CDR2: MGHRA and YSYEKL. The CDR3 here is CASAKGVAPKNIQYF. The CDR3 DNA is TGCGCCAGCGCGAAGGGGGTCGCCCCCAAAAACATTCAGTACTTC.

The V call is TRBV2, the J call TRBJ2-3; D gene ambiguous. The V gene's germline CDR1 is SNHLY and CDR2 FYNNEI. The CDR3 has 13 amino acids. The V end was cut by 4 bases, the J end by 2 bases, with 7 bases between. CDR3 in amino acids: CASSARSTDTQYF. CDR3 bases: TGTGCCAGCAGTGCCCGATCCACAGATACGCAGTATTTT.

The chain links TRBV10-3 to TRBJ2-1; 10 positions match TRBD2. Germline V CDR1 and CDR2: ENHRY, SYGVKD. V was clipped by 6 bases and J by 4 bases; unmatched bases: 3. CDR3 length equals 14 residues. In DNA form, the CDR3 reads TGTGCCATCAGAGGACTAGCGGATTACAATGAGCAGTTCTTC. Translating gives CAIRGLADYNEQFF.

DNA for the CDR3: TGCGCCAGCAGCTTGACTAGCGGGGGGAGCTCTGGGGCCAACGTCCTGACTTTC. This translates into CASSLTSGGSSGANVLTF. J is TRBJ2-6 and V is TRBV5-1; 12 bases are a match to TRBD2. The ends lost 1 base at V and 0 bases at J; junction bases unmatched: 2. Per the germline V gene, CDR1 is SGHRS and CDR2 is YFSETQ. This CDR3 contains 18 residues.

This chain links TRBV19 with TRBJ1-2; 10 bases agree with TRBD1. Germline CDR1 LNHDA, CDR2 SQIVND (reference sequence). V trimming: 2 bases; J trimming: 0 bases; junction bases outside the gene matches: 6. The CDR3 length is 17 residues. This chain's CDR3 is CASSITPGTGANYGYTF. For the CDR3, the DNA is TGTGCCAGTAGTATAACTCCAGGGACAGGGGCTAACTATGGCTACACCTTC.

A single count supports this clone. The chain uses TRBV4-2 and TRBJ2-1, with 12 bases that match TRBD2. CDR3 size: 16 residues. The J segment lost 7 bases and the V segment lost 3 bases, leaving 7 bases of the junction unmatched. Per germline, CDR1 LGHNA and CDR2 YNFKEQ. CDR3 nucleotides: TGTGCCAGCAGCCATTCCAGTCTAGCGGGAGGGAATGAGCAGTTCTTC. This sequence encodes CASSHSSLAGGNEQFF.

V is TRBV11-2 and J is TRBJ2-7, with unresolved D. The V end lost 5 bases, the J end lost 3 bases, and 11 bases lay between the germline ends. The CDR3 sequence is 13 residues long. CDR1 and CDR2 (germline): SGHAT, FQNNGV. CDR3 sequence (DNA): TGTGCCAGCAGCCCCCGACGGTACTACGAGCAGTACGTC. Translating it yields CASSPRRYYEQYV.

The chain employs TRBV27 and TRBJ2-1, with 8 bases that match TRBD1. Germline CDR1 is MNHEY and CDR2 is SMNVEV (reference sequence). CDR3 length equals 16 residues. J gave up 3 bases and V 3 bases, and 7 bases lay outside the gene matches. The CDR3 here is CASSFTTGALYNEQFF. CDR3 coding DNA: TGTGCCAGCAGTTTTACGACAGGGGCGCTCTACAATGAGCAGTTCTTC.

The chain uses TRBV5-4 and TRBJ2-2, with a tentative D call TRBD1 (6 bases). This CDR3 has 18 residues. Trimming cost V 3 bases and J 2 bases, with 20 bases left between them. The germline V gene has CDR1 SGHNT and CDR2 YYREEE (reference sequence). CDR3 sequence (DNA): TGTGCCAGCAGCTCAACGACAGGACATAGGGGAAACACCGGGGAGCTGTTTTTT. The encoded protein is CASSSTTGHRGNTGELFF.